Below, 11 T cell receptor beta chains from the same sample are listed, as sequenced in a study of blood T cells in healthy people across ages. Together with a sample-barcoded 5' primer, a J-beta primer mix was included in a second PCR lasting roughly 6 to 12 cycles. Each CDR3 protein gets one entry after TCRdb re-called the 5' RACE reads with MiXCR. This table has approximately 820,000 distinct CDR3 sequences, roughly 44% appearing once. Material for sequencing was blood. The receptors come from a man between 60 and 75 years old in good health.

The chain has TRBV7-2 and TRBJ2-1; tentative D call: TRBD1 (6 bases). V was shortened by 3 bases and J by 7 bases, with 10 bases between the two germline ends. Germline V gene sequence: CDR1 SGHTA, CDR2 FQGNSA. This CDR3 has 13 residues. The CDR3 loop is CASSLRGWNEQFF. CDR3 coding DNA: TGTGCCAGCAGCTTGAGGGGGTGGAATGAGCAGTTCTTC.

This chain uses TRBV7-2 with TRBJ1-2; D is undetermined. The length of the CDR3 is 14 residues. The germline CDR1 and CDR2 sequences are SGHTA and FQGNSA. V was cut by 7 bases and J by 3 bases, with 15 bases left in between. CDR3 nucleotides: TGTGCCAGCACGTTCCAGTCTGGGGACTATGGCTACACCTTC. Amino acids: CASTFQSGDYGYTF.

The J gene is TRBJ2-5, the V gene TRBV6-2 or TRBV6-3; 8 bases agree with TRBD1. Germline CDR1 and CDR2: MNHEY and SVGEGT. The V segment lost 2 bases and the J segment 3 bases; nucleotides outside the gene matches: 8. The CDR3 contains 16 residues. CDR3 loop: CASSYLPRDRKETQYF. For the CDR3, the DNA is TGTGCCAGCAGTTACCTTCCCCGGGACAGGAAAGAGACCCAGTACTTC.

This clonotype has a count of ten or more. This chain uses TRBV7-2 with TRBJ2-5, with D unresolved. CDR1 and CDR2 (germline): SGHTA, FQGNSA. V lost 0 bases to trimming and J lost 2 bases, with 7 bases between them. CDR3 length: 14 amino acids. CDR3 in amino acids: CASSLASSQETQYF. The CDR3 coding sequence is TGTGCCAGCAGCTTAGCGAGCAGTCAAGAGACCCAGTACTTC.

There are a few counts of this clonotype. The gene calls are TRBV6-2 or TRBV6-3 and TRBJ2-1, with a tentative D call TRBD1 (6 bases). The CDR3 loop spans 15 amino acids. In germline, CDR1 is MNHEY, CDR2 SVGEGT. Deletions cut 5 bases from V and 0 bases from J, with 11 bases between. The CDR3 loop reads CASSPQDSSYNEQFF. CDR3 nucleotides: TGTGCCAGCAGTCCCCAGGACAGCTCCTACAATGAGCAGTTCTTC.

The sample holds one count of this clonotype. The CDR3 DNA reads TGCAGTGCAGCACTAGCGGGGCTATACGAGCAGTACTTC. Its translation is CSAALAGLYEQYF. This chain uses TRBV20-1 with TRBJ2-7; TRBD2 aligns across 10 bases. Germline CDR1 DFQATT, CDR2 SNEGSKA (reference sequence). V gave up 6 bases and J gave up 4 bases; unmatched junction bases: 6. The CDR3 loop spans 13 amino acids.

The chain recombines TRBV25-1 with TRBJ1-2; TRBD1 is a possible D gene (5 bases). Germline lookup yields CDR1 MGHDK and CDR2 SYGVNS. Trimming took off 3 bases at V and 3 bases at J, with 20 bases between the two ends. The CDR3 has 17 residues. CDR3 region: CASSDLPDLRGDYGYTF. DNA of the CDR3: TGTGCCAGCAGTGACCTCCCCGACCTAAGGGGAGACTATGGCTACACCTTC.

V and J are TRBV7-2 and TRBJ1-5; D uncertain. V dropped 0 bases and J dropped 4 bases, with 16 bases sitting between them. CDR1 is SGHTA and CDR2 is FQGNSA in the germline V gene. The CDR3 has 17 residues. In DNA form, the CDR3 reads TGTGCCAGCAGCTTAGCCTGGGCAGAACCGTGGAATCAGCCCCAGCATTTT. Its translation is CASSLAWAEPWNQPQHF. The full variable domain, completed using reference TRBV7-2 and TRBJ1-5, is GAGVSQSPSNKVTEKGKDVELRCDPISGHTALYWYRQSLGQGLEFLIYFQGNSAPDKSGLPSDRFSAERTGGSVSTLTIQRTQQEDSAVYLCASSLAWAEPWNQPQHFGDGTRLSIL.

This chain connects TRBV20-1 to TRBJ1-6; 10 nucleotides align to TRBD1. Germline loops: CDR1 DFQATT, CDR2 SNEGSKA (reference sequence). V gave up 0 bases and J gave up 6 bases; unmatched junction bases: 5. This CDR3 comprises 16 residues. The CDR3 here is CSAREMGQGFNSPLHF. The DNA for the CDR3 is TGCAGTGCTAGAGAGATGGGACAGGGGTTTAATTCACCCCTCCACTTT.

The rearrangement uses TRBV4-3 and TRBJ1-2; maybe TRBD1 (5 bases). CDR3 length equals 14 residues. The V end was cut by 1 base, the J end by 5 bases, with 11 bases between. Germline CDR1 is LGHNA and CDR2 is YSLEER. The CDR3 DNA follows: TGCGCCAGCAGCCAAGTAAAGACAGTTTATGGCTACACCTTC. Its translation: CASSQVKTVYGYTF.

The chain combines TRBV20-1 with TRBJ1-5; 7 bases align to TRBD1. Germline V gene lookup returns CDR1 DFQATT and CDR2 SNEGSKA (reference sequence). The CDR3 covers 14 residues. Trimming cost V 5 bases and J 3 bases; bases outside gene matches: 7. CDR3 region: CSAGRDRYNQPQHF. CDR3 DNA: TGCAGTGCTGGCCGGGACAGATACAATCAGCCCCAGCATTTT.